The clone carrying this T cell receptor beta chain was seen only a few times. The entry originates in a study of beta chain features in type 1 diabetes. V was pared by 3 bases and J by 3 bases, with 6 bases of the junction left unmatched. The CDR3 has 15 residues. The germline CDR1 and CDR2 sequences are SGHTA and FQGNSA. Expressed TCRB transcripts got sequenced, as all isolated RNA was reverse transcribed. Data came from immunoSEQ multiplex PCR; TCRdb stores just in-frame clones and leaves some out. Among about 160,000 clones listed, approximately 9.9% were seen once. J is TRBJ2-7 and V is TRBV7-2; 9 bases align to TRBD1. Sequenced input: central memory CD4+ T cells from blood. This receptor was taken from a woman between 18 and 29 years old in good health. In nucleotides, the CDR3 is TGTGCCAGCAGCTTCGGTGGGACAGGGAACTACGAGCAGTACTTC. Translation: CASSFGGTGNYEQYF.